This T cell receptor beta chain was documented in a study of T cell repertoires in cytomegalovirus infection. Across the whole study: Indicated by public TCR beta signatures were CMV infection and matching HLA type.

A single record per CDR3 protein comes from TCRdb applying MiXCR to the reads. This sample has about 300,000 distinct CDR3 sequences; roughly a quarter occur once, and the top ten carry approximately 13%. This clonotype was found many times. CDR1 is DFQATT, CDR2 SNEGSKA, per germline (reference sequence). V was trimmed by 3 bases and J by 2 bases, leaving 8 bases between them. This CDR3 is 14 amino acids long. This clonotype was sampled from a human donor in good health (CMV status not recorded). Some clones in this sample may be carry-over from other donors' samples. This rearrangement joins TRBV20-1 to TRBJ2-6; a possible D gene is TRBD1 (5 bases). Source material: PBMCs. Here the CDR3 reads CSASLRAGANVLTF. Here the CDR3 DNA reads TGCAGTGCTAGTCTCAGGGCTGGGGCCAACGTCCTGACTTTC.